This TCR beta chain was sequenced during a study of OX40 agonist ivuxolimab in advanced cancers. Trimming cost V 5 bases and J 0 bases, with 15 bases left between them. This CDR3 comprises 16 residues. Germline V gives CDR1 KGHSH, CDR2 LQKENI. This clone was picked up one time. Repertoires were generated with immunoSEQ multiplex PCR, while TCRdb's copy carries only in-frame clones and drops some. The sample includes tens of thousands of clones, 79% seen only once; the top ten take around 2.4%. The genes are TRBV18 and TRBJ2-3, with TRBD1 as a possible D gene (6 bases). Specimen: CD4+ or CD8+ T cells sorted from blood, collected in a trial of the OX40 agonist ivuxolimab. This clonotype originated in an adult with an advanced solid tumor such as melanoma, head and neck, liver or kidney cancer. CDR3 loop: CASSRIRTASTDTQYF. As DNA, the CDR3 is TGTGCCAGCTCAAGAATCCGGACAGCTAGCACAGATACGCAGTATTTT.